The clone carrying this T cell receptor beta chain was detected a few times. Germline V CDR1 and CDR2: MGHRA, YSYEKL. V lost 0 bases, J lost 7 bases, and 11 bases stayed unmatched. The CDR3 has 16 amino acids. The data stem from a study of cytomegalovirus exposure and HLA in healthy donors. In the PCR, 60 Vbeta and 13 Jbeta primers were used. The method was immunoSEQ multiplex PCR; TCRdb's version includes in-frame clones alone and lacks a portion of them. The sample includes 200,000 or so clones, more than 70% of them seen just once. The sequenced sample consisted of PBMCs. The rearrangement links TRBV4-1 to TRBJ2-7; TRBD2 matches at 8 bases. The origin of this receptor is a boy aged 10-17 years in good health and CMV-seronegative. CDR3 region: CASSQDLAGGGREQYF. DNA of the CDR3: TGCGCCAGCAGCCAAGATCTGGCGGGAGGCGGAAGAGAGCAGTACTTC.